The clone carrying this T cell receptor (beta chain) was found a few times. Its target is not known. An equimolar mix of two oligonucleotides served as the beta constant-region primer for TRBC1 and TRBC2. Ligated cDNA was amplified by four rounds of PCR with nested alpha and beta constant-region primers and SP2. The cDNA 3' end received a ligated single-stranded oligonucleotide carrying the SP2 primer and a 12-nucleotide UMI. One entry per CDR3 protein, called by TCRdb with MiXCR from the UMI-ligation and nested PCR reads. The sample has about 150,000 distinct CDR3 sequences, roughly 22% seen once. These data belong to a study of naive and memory T cell subsets. General study points: Naive repertoires, especially CD8, held a few larger clonotypes, possibly memory cells re-expressing CD45RA.

Per the germline V gene, CDR1 is MGHRA and CDR2 is YSYEKL. V dropped 4 bases and J dropped 6; count of bases not matched to a gene: 8. This CDR3 has 16 amino acids. Overnight CMV lysate stimulation of fresh PBMCs defined donor CMV status by CD4+ IFNgamma. The sequenced material came from naive CD4+ T cells from blood. The clonotype was recovered from a human donor in good health. This chain uses TRBV4-1 with TRBJ2-1; 11 bases match TRBD2. The CDR3 protein is CASSRPGLAEGNEQFF. The DNA for the CDR3 is TGCGCCAGCAGCCGACCGGGACTAGCGGAGGGCAATGAGCAGTTCTTC.